Sequencing of this T cell receptor (beta chain) was carried out in a study of cytomegalovirus exposure and HLA in healthy donors. Study in general: HLA-typed donors contributed around 85 million unique TCRs, which were held in an early data release.

PCR primers comprised 60 Vbeta and 13 Jbeta primers. Sequencing used immunoSEQ multiplex PCR; TCRdb keeps in-frame clones, though not all of them. Here the sample spans around 170,000 clones, over 80% being singletons. This CDR3 region has 15 residues. Germline loops: CDR1 SNHLY, CDR2 FYNNEI. With 2 bases removed from V and 7 bases from J, the gap between germline ends came to 17 bases. Sample: PBMCs. The chain recombines TRBV2 with TRBJ1-2, with D maybe TRBD1 (6 bases). This TCR was sampled from a woman aged 18-35 years in good health and CMV-seronegative. Here the CDR3 DNA reads TGTGCCAGCAGTGAATGGGACATCAATCGGGGTGGCTACACCTTC. Amino acids: CASSEWDINRGGYTF.